These 27 T cell receptor beta chains share one sample of origin, sequenced in a study of regulatory T cells in long-lasting Graves disease. The time point is: persistent/refractory GD, antithyroid drugs over 5 years with positive TRAb. PBMCs provided the RNA from which the TCR library was made. Construction of TCR beta libraries relied on iRepertoire HTBI primers and on Arm-PCR targeting CDR3 regions. TCRdb reprocessed the multiplex PCR reads with MiXCR, giving one entry per CDR3 protein. Of hundreds of thousands of distinct CDR3 sequences in the sample, 30% were seen once. The starting material was peripheral blood mononuclear cells (PBMCs), obtained when the disease was refractory, from a patient treated with antithyroid drugs. These receptors came from a female donor with Graves disease.

This sequence joins TRBV5-1 and TRBJ2-5, with D unclear. Germline loops: CDR1 SGHRS, CDR2 YFSETQ. The germline V and J ends were trimmed by 0 bases and 2 bases, with 8 bases remaining between them. The CDR3 consists of 14 residues. CDR3 residues: CASSLEGIQETQYF. For the CDR3, the DNA is TGCGCCAGCAGCTTGGAAGGGATTCAAGAGACCCAGTACTTC. Full variable domain (missing parts from reference TRBV5-1 and TRBJ2-5): KAGVTQTPRYLIKTRGQQVTLSCSPISGHRSVSWYQQTPGQGLQFLFEYFSETQRNKGNFPGRFSGRQFSNSRSEMNVSTLELGDSALYLCASSLEGIQETQYFGPGTRLLVL.

This clonotype appeared many times. This chain's CDR3 is CSARSGQGAEKLFF. DNA for the CDR3: TGCAGTGCTAGATCTGGACAGGGGGCTGAAAAACTGTTTTTT. The V call is TRBV20-1, the J call TRBJ1-4; 11 bases match TRBD1. Losses at the gene ends were 2 bases for V and 7 bases for J; bases not matched to a gene: 3. CDR3 length: 14 residues. CDR1 DFQATT and CDR2 SNEGSKA come from the germline V gene (reference sequence).

The genes are TRBV6-1 and TRBJ1-2; D gene ambiguous. Between the trimmed V and J ends, which lost 2 bases and 4 bases, there was a span of 8 bases. The germline CDR1 and CDR2 sequences are MNHNS and SASEGT. This CDR3 has 13 residues. CDR3 sequence (DNA): TGTGCCAGCAGTGAAACGTCCAGCTATGGCTACACCTTC. Amino acids: CASSETSSYGYTF.

This clonotype was recorded a few times. The rearrangement links TRBV6-2 or TRBV6-3 to TRBJ2-7; 7 bases align to TRBD1. V was pared by 6 bases and J by 5 bases, with 13 bases of the junction left unmatched. The germline CDR1 and CDR2 sequences are MNHEY and SVGEGT. This CDR3 is 15 amino acids long. The CDR3 nucleotides are TGTGCCAGCAGGCACTTCGGCAGGGGGTGGGACGAGCAGTACTTC. Encoded protein: CASRHFGRGWDEQYF.

The chain links TRBV28 to TRBJ1-3; the D is unclear. V lost 1 base and J lost 2, with 3 bases in between. The CDR3 is made up of 13 amino acids. Per germline, CDR1 MDHEN and CDR2 SYDVKM. CDR3 in amino acids: CASSLSAGNTIYF. The CDR3 DNA follows: TGTGCCAGCAGTTTATCAGCTGGAAACACCATATATTTT. The full variable domain, with the rest looked up from reference TRBV28 and TRBJ1-3, is DVKVTQSSRYLVKRTGEKVFLECVQDMDHENMFWYRQDPGLGLRLIYFSYDVKMKEKGDIPEGYSVSREKKERFSLILESASTNQTSMYLCASSLSAGNTIYFGEGSWLTVV.

The chain has TRBV7-9 and TRBJ1-5; 7 nucleotides line up with TRBD1. The CDR3 has 15 residues. CDR1 and CDR2 (germline): SEHNR, FQNEAQ (reference sequence). With V trimmed by 1 base and J by 5 bases, 5 bases remained unmatched. The CDR3 DNA reads as TGTGCCAGCAGCTTAGGGGGGACAGCCGATCAGCCCCAGCATTTT. This gives the protein CASSLGGTADQPQHF.

This clonotype was recorded many times. This chain links TRBV12-3 or TRBV12-4 with TRBJ1-4; D may be TRBD1 (6 bases). The CDR3 covers 15 residues. V was shortened by 5 bases and J by 10 bases, with 20 bases between the two germline ends. The CDR3 protein is CASSDRDEIRGKLFF. The CDR3 DNA is TGTGCCAGCAGTGACCGGGACGAAATCAGGGGAAAACTGTTTTTT.

This clonotype was seen a single time. The chain couples TRBV12-3 or TRBV12-4 to TRBJ1-5; D gene uncertain. CDR3 length: 13 residues. V lost 1 base and J 11 bases, leaving 12 bases between the germline ends. The CDR3 is CASSLDTPGAQHF. CDR3 sequence (DNA): TGTGCCAGCAGTTTAGATACTCCTGGAGCCCAGCATTTT.

This clonotype was counted between two and nine times. The chain joins TRBV5-5 to TRBJ1-1, with TRBD1 matching 9 bases. V shed 3 bases, J shed 2 bases, and the junction held 8 bases outside the gene matches. In germline, CDR1 is SGHKS, CDR2 YYEKEE (reference sequence). This CDR3 has 16 residues. CDR3 DNA: TGTGCCAGCAGCTCAGGAGGGACAGGGCCTAACACTGAAGCTTTCTTT. Encoded protein: CASSSGGTGPNTEAFF.

V usage is TRBV6-9 and J usage is TRBJ1-2, with a weak D call TRBD1 (5 bases). With 3 bases removed from V and 4 bases from J, the gap between germline ends came to 21 bases. This CDR3 is 17 amino acids long. CDR1 MNHGY and CDR2 SVAAGI come from the germline V gene. The CDR3 nucleotides are TGTGCCAGCAGTTACGGTTCGGTTGGGGACCGCGGCTATGGCTACACCTTC. Residues: CASSYGSVGDRGYGYTF.

This clonotype was observed a few times. The chain couples TRBV7-9 to TRBJ1-2; 7 bases fit TRBD1. J gave up 4 bases and V 1 base, and 3 bases lay outside the gene matches. The length of the CDR3 is 14 residues. Germline V gives CDR1 SEHNR, CDR2 FQNEAQ (reference sequence). The CDR3 coding sequence is TGTGCCAGCAGCTTAGAGGACAGGATCTATGGCTACACCTTC. It specifies CASSLEDRIYGYTF.

This clonotype appeared a single time. The V gene is TRBV5-4, the J gene TRBJ2-2; TRBD2 aligns across 8 bases. Germline CDR1 and CDR2: SGHNT and YYREEE (reference sequence). Trimming took 4 bases from V and 9 from J; bases not matched to a gene: 8. The CDR3 covers 14 residues. The CDR3 DNA reads TGTGCCAGCAGCCCCGGGACTAGACACCGGGAGCTGTTTTTT. Translation: CASSPGTRHRELFF.

This sequence joins TRBV19 and TRBJ2-7, with D possibly TRBD2 on 5 matching bases. Germline assignment: CDR1 LNHDA and CDR2 SQIVND (reference sequence). With 8 bases removed from V and 3 bases from J, the gap between germline ends came to 14 bases. There are 13 residues in the CDR3. This CDR3 is CASAKPGSYEQYF. DNA for the CDR3: TGTGCCAGTGCGAAACCGGGGAGCTACGAGCAGTACTTC.

This clonotype was seen more than once but under ten times. The chain combines TRBV29-1 with TRBJ1-1; weak D call: TRBD1 (5 bases). V shed 4 bases and J shed 2 bases, with 11 bases lying between them. Germline lookup yields CDR1 SQVTM and CDR2 ANQGSEA. This CDR3 has 13 residues. CDR3 sequence reads: CSVAGTENTEAFF. In DNA form, the CDR3 reads TGCAGCGTTGCCGGGACCGAAAACACTGAAGCTTTCTTT.

This clonotype showed up just a few times. J is TRBJ2-7 and V is TRBV5-1; 10 positions match TRBD1. The CDR3 sequence is 16 residues long. CDR1 and CDR2 from the germline V gene are SGHRS and YFSETQ. V was pared by 4 bases and J by 3 bases, with 10 bases of the junction left unmatched. For the CDR3, the DNA is TGCGCCAGCAGCAAGACAGGGGGCTGGGGTCACTACGAGCAGTACTTC. Translating it yields CASSKTGGWGHYEQYF.

The chain recombines TRBV28 with TRBJ1-1; D perhaps matches TRBD1 (6 bases). The length of the CDR3 is 17 residues. V was shortened by 0 bases and J by 3 bases, with 17 bases between the two germline ends. Germline V gives CDR1 MDHEN, CDR2 SYDVKM. Here the CDR3 DNA reads TGTGCCAGCAGTTTATGGAGTTCGAGTAGGGGGGACACTGAAGCTTTCTTT. This sequence encodes CASSLWSSSRGDTEAFF.

This clonotype showed up many times. The CDR3 region is CASSGTGLNYGYTF. The CDR3 coding sequence is TGTGCCAGCAGCGGGACAGGCCTTAACTATGGCTACACCTTC. The chain links TRBV2 to TRBJ1-2; TRBD1 matches at 8 bases. The CDR3 totals 14 residues. Germline V gene lookup returns CDR1 SNHLY and CDR2 FYNNEI. V shed 6 bases, J shed 1 base, and the junction held 4 bases outside the gene matches.

The chain combines TRBV2 with TRBJ1-2, with D perhaps TRBD1 (5 bases). Germline CDR1 SNHLY, CDR2 FYNNEI. This CDR3 is 12 amino acids long. Trimming left V 6 bases short and J 8 bases short, with 13 bases between. The CDR3 protein is CASRLPQGGYTF. The CDR3 DNA reads as TGTGCCAGCAGGCTTCCGCAGGGAGGCTACACCTTC.

The table lists this clonotype with a count of one. V is TRBV6-1 and J is TRBJ1-1, with no clear D. V dropped 0 bases and J dropped 4 bases, with 3 bases sitting between them. The CDR3 runs to 12 residues. The germline V gene encodes CDR1 MNHNS and CDR2 SASEGT. The CDR3 sequence is CASSEAATEAFF. DNA for the CDR3: TGTGCCAGCAGTGAAGCTGCCACTGAAGCTTTCTTT.

This clonotype came up many times. The V and J genes are TRBV12-3 or TRBV12-4 and TRBJ2-5, with D possibly being TRBD2 (6 bases). This CDR3 has 14 amino acids. Trimming pared 2 bases from V and 1 base from J, leaving 8 bases between. The CDR3 loop is CASSLFGGQETQYF. CDR3 nucleotides: TGTGCCAGCAGTTTATTCGGGGGCCAAGAGACCCAGTACTTC.

This chain uses TRBV20-1 with TRBJ1-1; tentatively, D is TRBD1 (5 bases). The CDR3 spans 14 residues. V shed 1 base and J shed 4 bases, with 13 bases lying between them. Per the germline V gene, CDR1 is DFQATT and CDR2 is SNEGSKA (reference sequence). The CDR3 coding sequence is TGCAGTGCTAGAGTGACTTGGGGCGGCACTGAAGCTTTCTTT. Amino acid sequence: CSARVTWGGTEAFF.

At least ten counts were recorded for this clonotype. V and J are TRBV12-3 or TRBV12-4 and TRBJ2-6; D is uncertain. CDR3 length: 12 amino acids. V lost 3 bases to trimming and J lost 4 bases, with 1 base between them. The CDR3 reads CASSFGANVLTF. DNA for the CDR3: TGTGCCAGCAGTTTCGGGGCCAACGTCCTGACTTTC.

This chain links TRBV20-1 with TRBJ1-5; 11 bases align to TRBD1. This CDR3 region has 17 residues. Trimming removed 3 bases from V and 0 bases from J; junction bases left unmatched: 7. Germline V gene data show CDR1 as DFQATT and CDR2 as SNEGSKA (reference sequence). Written as DNA, the CDR3 is TGCAGTGCTAGTAGGACAGGGGGCGGAATTAGCAATCAGCCCCAGCATTTT. Protein sequence: CSASRTGGGISNQPQHF.

The V and J genes are TRBV27 and TRBJ1-1; D is ambiguous. Germline CDR1 MNHEY, CDR2 SMNVEV (reference sequence). Trimming shortened V by 0 bases and J by 8 bases, and 10 bases separated the two germline ends. This CDR3 has 13 residues. The CDR3 is CASSLSEVAEAFF. For the CDR3, the DNA is TGTGCCAGCAGTTTATCAGAGGTGGCCGAAGCTTTCTTT.

The chain has TRBV3-1 and TRBJ1-2; no clear D. V lost 1 base to trimming and J lost 5 bases, with 5 bases between them. From germline, CDR1 is LGHDT and CDR2 YNNKEL (reference sequence). The CDR3 runs 12 residues. In nucleotides, the CDR3 is TGTGCCAGCAGCCAAGCCGGATATGGCTACACCTTC. The encoded protein is CASSQAGYGYTF.

The chain carries TRBV7-2 and TRBJ1-5; tentatively, D is TRBD1 (6 bases). CDR3 size: 17 residues. Trimming removed 2 bases at V and 6 bases at J, with 20 bases between. Germline V gives CDR1 SGHTA, CDR2 FQGNSA. CDR3 bases: TGTGCCAGCAGCTTAATACAGGGACCCCTTGTGGGTCAGCCCCAGCATTTT. Translation: CASSLIQGPLVGQPQHF. Combining the CDR3 with reference TRBV7-2 and TRBJ1-5 gives the whole variable domain GAGVSQSPSNKVTEKGKDVELRCDPISGHTALYWYRQSLGQGLEFLIYFQGNSAPDKSGLPSDRFSAERTGGSVSTLTIQRTQQEDSAVYLCASSLIQGPLVGQPQHFGDGTRLSIL.

The V call is TRBV30, the J call TRBJ1-4; maybe TRBD1 (5 bases). The CDR3 loop spans 14 amino acids. V lost 4 bases and J lost 3, with 12 bases in between. Germline V CDR1 and CDR2: GTSNPN, SVGIG (reference sequence). The CDR3 region has the DNA TGTGCCTGGAAGGAGGGGATCTCTAATGAAAAACTGTTTTTT. Amino acids: CAWKEGISNEKLFF.